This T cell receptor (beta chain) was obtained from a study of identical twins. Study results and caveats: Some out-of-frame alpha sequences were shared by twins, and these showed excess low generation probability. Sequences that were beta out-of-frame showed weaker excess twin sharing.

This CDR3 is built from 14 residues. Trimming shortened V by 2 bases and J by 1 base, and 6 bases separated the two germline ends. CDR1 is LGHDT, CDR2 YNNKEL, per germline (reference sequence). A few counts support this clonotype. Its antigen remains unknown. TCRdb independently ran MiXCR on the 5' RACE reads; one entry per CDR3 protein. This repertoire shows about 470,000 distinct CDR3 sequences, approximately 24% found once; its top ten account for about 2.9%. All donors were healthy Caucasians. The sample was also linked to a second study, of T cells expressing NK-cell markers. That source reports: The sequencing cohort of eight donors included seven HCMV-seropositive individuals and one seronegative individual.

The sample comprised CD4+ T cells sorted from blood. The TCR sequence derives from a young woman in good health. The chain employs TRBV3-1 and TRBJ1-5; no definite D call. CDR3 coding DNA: TGTGCCAGCAGCCAATTGCAGAGCAATCAGCCCCAGCATTTT. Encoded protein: CASSQLQSNQPQHF.